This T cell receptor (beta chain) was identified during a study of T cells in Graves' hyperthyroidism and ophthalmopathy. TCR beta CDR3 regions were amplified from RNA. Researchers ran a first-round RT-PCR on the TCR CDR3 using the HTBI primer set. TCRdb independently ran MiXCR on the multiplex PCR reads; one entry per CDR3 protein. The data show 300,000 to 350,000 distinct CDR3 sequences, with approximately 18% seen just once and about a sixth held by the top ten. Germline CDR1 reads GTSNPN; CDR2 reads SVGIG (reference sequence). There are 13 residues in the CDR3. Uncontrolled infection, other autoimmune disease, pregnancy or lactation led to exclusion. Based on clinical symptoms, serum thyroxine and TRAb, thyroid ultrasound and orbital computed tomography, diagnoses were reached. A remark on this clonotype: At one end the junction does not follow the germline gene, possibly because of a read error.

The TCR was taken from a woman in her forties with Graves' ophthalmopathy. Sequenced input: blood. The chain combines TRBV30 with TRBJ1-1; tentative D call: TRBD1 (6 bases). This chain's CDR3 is CAWIWGLNTVAFF. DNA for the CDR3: TGTGCCTGGATCTGGGGGCTGAACACTGTAGCTTTCTTT.